The text below deals with one T cell receptor beta chain. The method was immunoSEQ multiplex PCR; TCRdb's version includes in-frame clones alone and lacks a portion of them. This table has about 69,000 clones, about 89% appearing once. The sample originates from a study of PD-L1 blockade in urothelial cancer. V was pared by 2 bases and J by 1 base, with 2 bases of the junction left unmatched. This CDR3 comprises 15 residues. CDR1 and CDR2 (germline): GTSNPN, SVGIG (reference sequence). This specimen was PBMCs, taken around atezolizumab (anti-PD-L1) treatment. This sequence originates from a man aged 55 to 70 with urothelial cancer. V gene TRBV30 combines with J gene TRBJ1-4, with TRBD1 identical over 9 bases. The CDR3 coding sequence is TGTGCCTGGAGTCCGGGACAGGGAACTAATGAAAAACTGTTTTTT. Translation: CAWSPGQGTNEKLFF. Using reference TRBV30 and TRBJ1-4 for the parts outside the CDR3, the full variable domain is SQTIHQWPATLVQPVGSPLSLECTVEGTSNPNLYWYRQAAGRGLQLLFYSVGIGQISSEVPQNLSASRPQDRQFILSSKKLLLSDSGFYLCAWSPGQGTNEKLFFGSGTQLSVL.